A single sample is the source of the 11 T cell receptor beta chains below, sequenced in a study of cytomegalovirus exposure and HLA in healthy donors. Primers included in the PCR were 60 Vbeta and 13 Jbeta primers. The assay was immunoSEQ multiplex PCR, and TCRdb's table has in-frame clones only and misses some. The repertoire has about 190,000 clones, around three quarters of them found once; the top ten carry 13% to 15%. Sequenced input: PBMCs. The receptors stem from a woman aged 30 to 39 in good health and CMV-seropositive.

V is TRBV28 and J is TRBJ2-1; D remains ambiguous. The CDR3 length is 15 residues. CDR1 and CDR2 from the germline V gene are MDHEN and SYDVKM. The V and J ends lost 6 bases and 2 bases respectively, with 14 bases between them. In DNA form, the CDR3 reads TGTGCCAGCAGCGATTCAAGAGTTCCCTACAATGAGCAGTTCTTC. It specifies CASSDSRVPYNEQFF.

The chain combines TRBV7-8 with TRBJ1-5; D perhaps matches TRBD1 (6 bases). The CDR3 runs to 22 residues. The ends were cut back, 5 bases at V and 0 bases at J, with 32 bases in the middle. Germline V CDR1 and CDR2: SGHVS, FQNEAQ. The CDR3 bases are TGTGCCAGCAGCCCCCGCGGGGGGGCGGTATCCCCAGTGGACCTTAGCAATCAGCCCCAGCATTTT. This encodes CASSPRGGAVSPVDLSNQPQHF. Drawing the rest from reference TRBV7-8 and TRBJ1-5, the complete variable domain is GAGVSQSPRYKVAKRGQDVALRCDPISGHVSLFWYQQALGQGPEFLTYFQNEAQLDKSGLPSDRFFAERPEGSVSTLKIQRTQQEDSAVYLCASSPRGGAVSPVDLSNQPQHFGDGTRLSIL.

The CDR3 protein is CASSVARQGGSGNTIYF. For the CDR3, the DNA is TGTGCCAGCAGCGTAGCGAGACAGGGCGGCTCTGGAAACACCATATATTTT. The rearrangement uses TRBV9 and TRBJ1-3, with TRBD1 matching 7 bases. V was clipped by 0 bases and J by 0 bases; unmatched bases: 6. The CDR3 is 17 residues long. Germline assignment: CDR1 SGDLS and CDR2 YYNGEE.

This clone was seen just once. The rearrangement links TRBV5-4 to TRBJ2-7; 9 nucleotides line up with TRBD2. V gave up 4 bases and J gave up 11 bases; unmatched junction bases: 7. Germline loops: CDR1 SGHNT, CDR2 YYREEE (reference sequence). The CDR3 runs to 12 residues. The CDR3 sequence is CASSAGGRTEYF. Written as DNA, the CDR3 is TGTGCCAGCAGCGCGGGGGGGAGGACCGAGTACTTC.

The CDR3 DNA reads as TGTGCCAGCAGCCCCCGACAGGCTAATTCACCCCTCCACTTT. Translated, it gives CASSPRQANSPLHF. This chain joins TRBV9 and TRBJ1-6, with a tentative D call TRBD1 (6 bases). CDR3 length: 14 residues. Trimming took off 4 bases at V and 6 bases at J, with 11 bases between the two ends. The germline V gene encodes CDR1 SGDLS and CDR2 YYNGEE.

The gene calls are TRBV21-1 and TRBJ1-1; TRBD1 is the table's D call and was not checked against the DNA. TRBV21-1 is flagged as a pseudogene. There are 14 residues in the CDR3. The CDR3 sequence: CASSNRQVNTEAFF. For the CDR3, the DNA is TGTGCCAGCAGCAATAGACAGGTGAACACTGAAGCTTTCTTT.

The gene calls are TRBV30 and TRBJ1-5; TRBD1 matches 9 bases. There are 14 residues in the CDR3. Trimming cost V 1 base and J 5 bases; bases outside gene matches: 3. The germline gives CDR1 GTSNPN, CDR2 SVGIG (reference sequence). The CDR3 sequence: CAWSATGGYQPQHF. DNA of the CDR3: TGTGCCTGGAGTGCGACAGGGGGATATCAGCCCCAGCATTTT. The full variable domain, with the rest looked up from reference TRBV30 and TRBJ1-5, is SQTIHQWPATLVQPVGSPLSLECTVEGTSNPNLYWYRQAAGRGLQLLFYSVGIGQISSEVPQNLSASRPQDRQFILSSKKLLLSDSGFYLCAWSATGGYQPQHFGDGTRLSIL.

The chain is built from TRBV6-1 and TRBJ1-4, with TRBD1 identical over 8 bases. CDR1 is MNHNS, CDR2 SASEGT, per germline. Unmatched junction bases numbered 5, after V lost 3 bases and J lost 8 bases. The CDR3 loop spans 14 amino acids. The CDR3 loop reads CASSDRGLGEKLFF. In DNA form, the CDR3 reads TGTGCCAGCAGTGACAGGGGGCTCGGAGAAAAACTGTTTTTT.

The chain is built from TRBV2 and TRBJ2-3, with 9 bases that match TRBD2. V was pared by 8 bases and J by 2 bases, with 2 bases of the junction left unmatched. Germline lookup yields CDR1 SNHLY and CDR2 FYNNEI. CDR3 length equals 13 residues. The CDR3: CASQRGATDTQYF. The CDR3 nucleotides read TGTGCCAGCCAGCGGGGGGCCACAGATACGCAGTATTTT.

This clone was counted a few times. The CDR3 here is CSVEGSLSTLYNEQFF. DNA for the CDR3: TGCAGCGTTGAGGGCAGCCTCTCCACCCTCTACAATGAGCAGTTCTTC. The V gene is TRBV29-1, the J gene TRBJ2-1, with D hard to call. Deletions cut 3 bases from V and 3 bases from J, with 18 bases between. The CDR3 is made up of 16 amino acids. CDR1 and CDR2 from the germline V gene are SQVTM and ANQGSEA.

V gene TRBV11-3 combines with J gene TRBJ2-7, with 12 bases fitting TRBD1. This CDR3 is built from 16 residues. Trimming removed 5 bases from V and 1 base from J; junction bases left unmatched: 6. From germline, CDR1 is SGHNT and CDR2 YENEEA. The CDR3 loop reads CASSARDRGRSYEQYF. As DNA, the CDR3 is TGTGCCAGCAGCGCCCGGGACAGGGGGCGATCCTACGAGCAGTACTTC.